Shown below are 5 T cell receptor beta chains from a single sample sequenced in a study of T cell repertoires in cytomegalovirus infection (dated by TCRdb to between 2018 and 2021). Data came from an Illumina HiSeq 1500. TCRdb ran its own pipeline on the public reads, namely fastp trimming at Q25 and MiXCR clone calling, and kept in-frame beta chains. Every distinct CDR3 protein forms one entry, paired with its most common genes and DNA. The sample table records 60,000 to 75,000 distinct CDR3 sequences; 3% to 4.5% of these occur just once. The ten most abundant clones make up around 22% of the sample. The sequencing input was PBMCs. The receptors shown here come from a human donor in good health (CMV status not recorded). Some clones in this sample may be carry-over from other donors' samples.

This clonotype has ten or more counts. The chain is built from TRBV7-9 and TRBJ2-1, with D tentatively TRBD1 or TRBD2 (5 bases each). V was trimmed by 6 bases and J by 4 bases, leaving 7 bases between them. Germline V gives CDR1 SEHNR, CDR2 FQNEAQ (reference sequence). The CDR3 sequence is 12 residues long. The CDR3 spells CASSWGYNEQFF. The CDR3 DNA reads as TGTGCCAGCAGTTGGGGGTACAATGAGCAGTTCTTC.

This clonotype has a count of ten or more. The chain couples TRBV7-9 to TRBJ2-1, with no clear D. CDR3 length: 14 residues. Germline loops: CDR1 SEHNR, CDR2 FQNEAQ (reference sequence). With 5 bases removed from V and 6 bases from J, the gap between germline ends came to 14 bases. The CDR3 spells CASSPQTLGNEQFF. In DNA form, the CDR3 reads TGTGCCAGCAGCCCGCAGACGCTGGGCAATGAGCAGTTCTTC.

This clonotype came up many times. J is TRBJ2-7 and V is TRBV7-2; D perhaps matches TRBD1 (6 bases). CDR1 is SGHTA and CDR2 is FQGNSA in the germline V gene. The germline V and J ends were trimmed by 4 bases and 1 base, with 17 bases remaining between them. The CDR3 runs 16 residues. The CDR3 here is CASSSPGQLGSYEQYF. CDR3 nucleotide sequence: TGTGCCAGCAGCTCACCAGGACAGCTTGGATCCTACGAGCAGTACTTC. The full variable domain, completed using reference TRBV7-2 and TRBJ2-7, is GAGVSQSPSNKVTEKGKDVELRCDPISGHTALYWYRQSLGQGLEFLIYFQGNSAPDKSGLPSDRFSAERTGGSVSTLTIQRTQQEDSAVYLCASSSPGQLGSYEQYFGPGTRLTVT.

This clonotype was seen repeatedly, ten times or more. The V gene is TRBV28, the J gene TRBJ2-7; 9 bases fit TRBD1. Germline trimming cut 6 bases from V and 5 bases from J; bases unmatched to any gene: 8. This CDR3 has 14 residues. CDR1 is MDHEN, CDR2 SYDVKM, per germline. The CDR3 nucleotides read TGTGCCAGCAGGGGACCGGGACAGGGTCACGAGCAGTACTTC. Its protein product is CASRGPGQGHEQYF.

Worth noting for this clonotype: A much larger clone differs from this one at a single base, so this may be a read error. This sequence joins TRBV7-2 and TRBJ2-3; 10 bases align to TRBD1. Germline V gives CDR1 SGHTA, CDR2 FQGNSA. The CDR3 is 15 residues long. This CDR3 is CANSSGDRGTDTQYF. CDR3 sequence (DNA): TGTGCCAACAGCTCAGGGGACAGGGGAACAGATACGCAGTATTTT.